This T cell receptor (beta chain) was retrieved from a study of shared clonotypes between healthy human individuals. Deep-level settings were used for running the assay. The method was immunoSEQ multiplex PCR; TCRdb's version includes in-frame clones alone and lacks a portion of them. The table includes more than 1,200,000 clones, approximately 98.5% detected once. A remark on this clone: Its antigen is undetermined.

Study-level findings and limits: Between several donors, naive CD4 clonotypes were shared at a level of around 5.2%. The researchers took only blood, and tissue repertoires probably look different. Shared clonotypes across all four donors exceeded non-shared ones in generation probability.

This CDR3 is built from 16 residues. V was pared by 11 bases and J by 7 bases, with 17 bases of the junction left unmatched. The germline V gene has CDR1 SEHNR and CDR2 FQNEAQ (reference sequence). The material sequenced was naive CD4+ T cells sorted from blood. Subset of the sample: CD45RA+ positively selected. This sequence was found in a man aged 25 to 40 in good health. V usage is TRBV7-9 and J usage is TRBJ2-1; 10 nucleotides line up with TRBD2. The CDR3 loop is CASAETRGLATNEQFF. Written as DNA, the CDR3 is TGTGCCTCCGCGGAGACCCGGGGACTAGCGACGAATGAGCAGTTCTTC.